This TCR beta chain was sequenced for a study of control samples from healthy donors and cancer patients. Trimming cost V 2 bases and J 0 bases, with 11 bases left between them. Looked up from germline, CDR1 is SGHTA and CDR2 is FQGNSA. The CDR3 has 17 amino acids. Profiled with immunoSEQ multiplex PCR; TCRdb holds only in-frame clones, not every one. The sample holds 130,000 or so clones, over 75% seen once. Specimen: blood. The rearrangement links TRBV7-2 to TRBJ2-6; D is unclear. This clonotype originated in a man between 60 and 75 years old in good health. The CDR3 is CASSLSASLSGANVLTF. CDR3 nucleotides: TGTGCCAGCAGCTTAAGCGCCTCCCTCTCTGGGGCCAACGTCCTGACTTTC.